The 12 T cell receptor beta chains below come from one sample, sequenced in a study of cytomegalovirus exposure and HLA in healthy donors. The PCR had 60 Vbeta and 13 Jbeta primers. Data came from immunoSEQ multiplex PCR; TCRdb stores just in-frame clones and leaves some out. The sample lists around 140,000 clones, roughly 9.6% seen once, with approximately 7.5% in the top ten. The sample comprised PBMCs. These receptors all come from a woman in her thirties or forties in good health and CMV-seropositive.

This chain connects TRBV2 to TRBJ2-7; TRBD1 matches 9 bases. The CDR3 contains 15 residues. Germline CDR1 SNHLY, CDR2 FYNNEI. After removal of 3 bases from V and 1 base from J, the junction contained 4 bases not matched to a gene. The DNA of the CDR3 is TGTGCCAGCAGTGACACAGGGGGCCCTTCCTACGAGCAGTACTTC. Its translation: CASSDTGGPSYEQYF.

The chain uses TRBV11-2 and TRBJ2-7; possible D gene TRBD2, 7 bases. Germline CDR1 SGHAT, CDR2 FQNNGV. CDR3 length equals 15 residues. Trimming shortened V by 1 base and J by 3 bases, and 13 bases separated the two germline ends. DNA for the CDR3: TGTGCCAGCAGCTTAGCGGGGGGCCCTAACTACGAGCAGTACTTC. The encoded protein is CASSLAGGPNYEQYF.

This clone occurred a few times. V is TRBV5-4 and J is TRBJ2-5; D is perhaps TRBD2 (7 bases). V dropped 5 bases and J dropped 5 bases, with 16 bases sitting between them. CDR1 is SGHNT and CDR2 is YYREEE in the germline V gene (reference sequence). This CDR3 contains 14 residues. CDR3 amino acids: CASSSAGAPETQYF. The DNA for the CDR3 is TGTGCCAGCAGTTCCGCGGGGGCCCCCGAGACCCAGTACTTC.

This rearrangement joins TRBV19 to TRBJ1-2; TRBD1 aligns across 7 bases. The trim removed 5 bases at V and 0 bases at J, leaving 6 bases unmatched. The CDR3 sequence is 15 residues long. Germline CDR1 is LNHDA and CDR2 is SQIVND (reference sequence). CDR3 amino acids: CASSPTGDANYGYTF. The CDR3, as DNA: TGTGCCAGTAGTCCTACAGGGGATGCTAACTATGGCTACACCTTC.

The chain uses TRBV4-3 and TRBJ1-6; D is unresolved. Germline CDR1 LGHNA, CDR2 YSLEER. This CDR3 has 18 amino acids. V was cut by 0 bases and J by 3 bases, with 15 bases left in between. Written as DNA, the CDR3 is TGCGCCAGCAGCCAAGATCGGCCAAGGCCGGGCTATAATTCACCCCTCCACTTT. It translates to CASSQDRPRPGYNSPLHF.

Only a few counts were recorded for this clone. The rearrangement links TRBV11-2 to TRBJ1-1; 8 positions agree with TRBD1. This CDR3 comprises 16 residues. CDR1 SGHAT and CDR2 FQNNGV come from the germline V gene. V trimming: 5 bases; J trimming: 10 bases; junction bases outside the gene matches: 18. The CDR3 sequence is CASSRGSEGQEGRAFF. The CDR3 DNA reads as TGTGCCAGCAGCCGCGGGTCGGAGGGACAGGAAGGGAGAGCTTTCTTT.

The chain uses TRBV5-1 and TRBJ2-5; D possibly corresponds to TRBD2 (6 bases). Germline lookup yields CDR1 SGHRS and CDR2 YFSETQ. Trimming removed 4 bases at V and 4 bases at J, with 11 bases between. The CDR3 extends over 13 amino acids. CDR3 residues: CASSEVGGETQYF. The DNA for the CDR3 is TGCGCCAGCAGCGAGGTGGGGGGAGAGACCCAGTACTTC.

The V call is TRBV27, the J call TRBJ1-2; 8 nucleotides align to TRBD1. There are 13 residues in the CDR3. Germline CDR1 is MNHEY and CDR2 is SMNVEV (reference sequence). Unmatched junction bases numbered 4, after V lost 5 bases and J lost 5 bases. CDR3 bases: TGTGCCAGCAGTCCCAGGGGGCGGTATGGCTACACCTTC. Translation gives CASSPRGRYGYTF.

This clone occurred a few times. The rearrangement joins TRBV12-5 to TRBJ2-5; TRBD2 matches 8 bases. The CDR3 extends over 15 amino acids. V was pared by 2 bases and J by 2 bases, with 4 bases of the junction left unmatched. Germline loops: CDR1 LGHNT, CDR2 FRNRAP. Here the CDR3 reads CASGLTSGEQETQYF. In DNA form, the CDR3 reads TGTGCTAGTGGTTTGACTAGCGGAGAACAAGAGACCCAGTACTTC.

The table lists this clone with a few counts. The chain is built from TRBV7-9 and TRBJ2-5; weak D call: TRBD1 (6 bases). V lost 5 bases, J lost 2 bases, and 18 bases lay in between. CDR1 and CDR2 (germline): SEHNR, FQNEAQ (reference sequence). There are 16 residues in the CDR3. In nucleotides, the CDR3 is TGTGCCAGCAGCAGGTTAGGGGGACCCCTTCAAGAGACCCAGTACTTC. This gives the protein CASSRLGGPLQETQYF.

This chain joins TRBV6-5 and TRBJ1-2, with D possibly matching TRBD1 (6 bases). CDR3 size: 14 residues. Between the trimmed V and J ends, which lost 5 bases and 7 bases, there was a span of 17 bases. Germline values: CDR1 MNHEY, CDR2 SVGAGI. CDR3 amino acids: CASSLIPQGFGYTF. CDR3 DNA: TGTGCCAGCAGTCTGATACCCCAGGGGTTTGGCTACACCTTC.

This clone was recorded a few times. The chain uses TRBV10-3 and TRBJ1-5; D is ambiguous. In germline, CDR1 is ENHRY, CDR2 SYGVKD. Trimming took off 2 bases at V and 6 bases at J, with 14 bases between the two ends. This CDR3 comprises 15 residues. This CDR3 reads CAISETGGIGQPQHF. The CDR3 coding sequence is TGTGCCATCAGTGAGACCGGAGGGATCGGTCAGCCCCAGCATTTT.